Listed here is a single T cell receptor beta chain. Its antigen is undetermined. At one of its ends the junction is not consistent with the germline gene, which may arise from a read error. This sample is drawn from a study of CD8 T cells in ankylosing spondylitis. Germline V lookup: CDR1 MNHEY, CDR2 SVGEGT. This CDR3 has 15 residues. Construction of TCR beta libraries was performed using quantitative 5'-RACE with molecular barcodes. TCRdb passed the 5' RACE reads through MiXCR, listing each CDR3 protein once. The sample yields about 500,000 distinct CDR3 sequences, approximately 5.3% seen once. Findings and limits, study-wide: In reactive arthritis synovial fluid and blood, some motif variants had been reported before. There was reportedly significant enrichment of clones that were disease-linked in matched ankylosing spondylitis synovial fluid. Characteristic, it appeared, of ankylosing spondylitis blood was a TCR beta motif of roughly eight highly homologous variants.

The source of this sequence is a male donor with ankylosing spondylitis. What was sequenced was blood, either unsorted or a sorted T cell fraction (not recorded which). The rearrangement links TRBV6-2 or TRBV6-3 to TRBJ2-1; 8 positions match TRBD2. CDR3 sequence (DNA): TGTACCAGCAGCCGTACCGGGACTAGCTACAATGAGCAGTTCTTC. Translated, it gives CTSSRTGTSYNEQFF.